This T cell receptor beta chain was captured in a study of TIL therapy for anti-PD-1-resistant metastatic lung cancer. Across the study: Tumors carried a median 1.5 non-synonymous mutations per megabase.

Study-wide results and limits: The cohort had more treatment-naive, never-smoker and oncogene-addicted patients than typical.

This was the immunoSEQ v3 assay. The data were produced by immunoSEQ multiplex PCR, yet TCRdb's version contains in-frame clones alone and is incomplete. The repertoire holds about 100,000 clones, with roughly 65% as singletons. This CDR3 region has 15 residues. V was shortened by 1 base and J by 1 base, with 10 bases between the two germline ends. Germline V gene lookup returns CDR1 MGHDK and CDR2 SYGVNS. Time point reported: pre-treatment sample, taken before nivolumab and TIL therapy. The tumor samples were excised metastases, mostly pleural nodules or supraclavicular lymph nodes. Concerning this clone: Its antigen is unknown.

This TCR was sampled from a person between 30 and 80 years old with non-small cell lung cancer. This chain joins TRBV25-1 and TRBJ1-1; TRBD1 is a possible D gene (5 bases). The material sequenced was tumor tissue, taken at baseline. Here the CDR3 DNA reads TGTGCCAGCAGTGAATCCAGGGTCTGGAACACTGAAGCTTTCTTT. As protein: CASSESRVWNTEAFF.